These 8 T cell receptor beta chains came from one sample sequenced in a study of cytotoxic CD8 clonotypes in ibrutinib-treated CLL. The repertoire was sequenced with immunoSEQ multiplex PCR; TCRdb's copy has only in-frame clones and lacks some. The sample gives hundreds of thousands of clones, 70% of which show up once; around 5.9% is in the top ten. Sequenced material: PBMCs, taken after 12 months of ibrutinib treatment. The receptor source for this set is a human donor with chronic lymphocytic leukemia.

This chain joins TRBV6-6 and TRBJ2-7; 7 bases map to TRBD1. J was trimmed by 1 base and V by 5 bases; bases with no gene match: 5. Germline CDR1 reads MNHNY; CDR2 reads SVGAGI (reference sequence). The CDR3 extends over 14 amino acids. CDR3 in DNA: TGTGCCAGCAGTACTCAGGGGGTTTCCTACGAGCAGTACTTC. It encodes CASSTQGVSYEQYF.

The CDR3 reads CASRTDRRSYEQYF. CDR3 nucleotide sequence: TGTGCCAGCAGGACGGACAGGAGAAGTTACGAGCAGTACTTC. The V and J genes are TRBV6-5 and TRBJ2-7; 7 bases match TRBD1. V lost 6 bases to trimming and J lost 4 bases; unmatched junction nucleotides: 9. CDR1 is MNHEY, CDR2 SVGAGI, per germline. There are 14 residues in the CDR3.

The V gene is TRBV9, the J gene TRBJ1-1, with D possibly matching TRBD1 (6 bases). The CDR3 sequence is 15 residues long. V lost 0 bases, J lost 3 bases, and 12 bases lay in between. Per germline, CDR1 SGDLS and CDR2 YYNGEE. Written as DNA, the CDR3 is TGTGCCAGCAGCGTAGGGAGGAGGGGGGACACTGAAGCTTTCTTT. This codes for CASSVGRRGDTEAFF.

This clone was seen only once. The chain is built from TRBV5-6 and TRBJ2-3; D ambiguous. Germline lookup yields CDR1 SGHDT and CDR2 YYEEEE. Between the trimmed V and J ends, which lost 3 bases and 7 bases, there was a span of 6 bases. The CDR3 consists of 11 residues. In DNA form, the CDR3 reads TGTGCCAGCAGCTCGCAACATACGCAGTATTTT. Its protein product is CASSSQHTQYF.

The rearrangement uses TRBV7-3 and TRBJ2-2; TRBD1 matches at 10 bases. With 5 bases clipped from V and 6 bases from J, the junction kept 9 bases outside the gene matches. Germline V gene sequence: CDR1 SGHTA, CDR2 FQGTGA. This CDR3 spans 16 amino acids. The CDR3 DNA follows: TGTGCCAGCAGCCTCTGGACAGGGGGGAGCCCCGGGGAGCTGTTTTTT. This translates into CASSLWTGGSPGELFF.

The V call is TRBV7-3, the J call TRBJ1-6, with D uncertain. The CDR3 is 15 residues long. V lost 0 bases and J 7 bases, leaving 10 bases between the germline ends. The germline V gene encodes CDR1 SGHTA and CDR2 FQGTGA. The CDR3 DNA sequence: TGTGCCAGCAGCTTAACACCCGGCAACAATTCACCCCTCCACTTT. It encodes CASSLTPGNNSPLHF.

The chain links TRBV7-9 to TRBJ1-1; possible D gene TRBD1, 5 bases. V was trimmed by 3 bases and J by 5 bases, leaving 10 bases between them. Per germline, CDR1 SEHNR and CDR2 FQNEAQ (reference sequence). The CDR3 spans 13 residues. CDR3 amino acids: CASSFTGGTEAFF. The CDR3 bases are TGTGCCAGCAGCTTCACGGGGGGGACTGAAGCTTTCTTT.

J is TRBJ1-6 and V is TRBV5-4; D uncertain. Trimming pared 3 bases from V and 7 bases from J, leaving 14 bases between. This CDR3 is built from 15 residues. Germline CDR1 SGHNT, CDR2 YYREEE (reference sequence). CDR3 nucleotides: TGTGCCAGCAGCTCCATTGTTCGGAAAAATTCACCCCTCCACTTT. Translating gives CASSSIVRKNSPLHF. The complete variable domain, with remaining parts taken from reference TRBV5-4 and TRBJ1-6, reads ETGVTQSPTHLIKTRGQQVTLRCSSQSGHNTVSWYQQALGQGPQFIFQYYREEENGRGNFPPRFSGLQFPNYSSELNVNALELDDSALYLCASSSIVRKNSPLHFGNGTRLTVT.